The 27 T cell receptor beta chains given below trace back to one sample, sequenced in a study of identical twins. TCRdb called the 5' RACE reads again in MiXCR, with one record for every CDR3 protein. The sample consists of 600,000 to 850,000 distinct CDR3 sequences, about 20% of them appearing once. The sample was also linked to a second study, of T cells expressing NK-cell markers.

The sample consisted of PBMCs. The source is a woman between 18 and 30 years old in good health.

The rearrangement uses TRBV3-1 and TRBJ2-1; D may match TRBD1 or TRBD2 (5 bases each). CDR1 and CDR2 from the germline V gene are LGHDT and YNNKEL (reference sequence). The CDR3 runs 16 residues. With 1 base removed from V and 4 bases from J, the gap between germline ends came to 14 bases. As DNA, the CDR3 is TGTGCCAGCAGCCAAGGCCGGGACCGATTATACAATGAGCAGTTCTTC. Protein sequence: CASSQGRDRLYNEQFF.

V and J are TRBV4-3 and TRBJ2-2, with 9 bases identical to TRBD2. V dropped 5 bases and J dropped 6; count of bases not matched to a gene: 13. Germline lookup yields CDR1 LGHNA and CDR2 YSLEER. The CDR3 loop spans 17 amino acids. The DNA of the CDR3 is TGCGCCAGCAGCTTTACCGGCCTAGCGGGACTCCCCGGGGAGCTGTTTTTT. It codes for CASSFTGLAGLPGELFF.

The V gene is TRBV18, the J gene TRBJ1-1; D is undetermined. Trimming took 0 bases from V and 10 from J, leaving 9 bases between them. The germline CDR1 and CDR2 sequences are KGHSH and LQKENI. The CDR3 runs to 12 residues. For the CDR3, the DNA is TGTGCCAGCTCACCACCGTCTGGTGCAGCTTTCTTT. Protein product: CASSPPSGAAFF.

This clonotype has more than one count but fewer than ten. The CDR3 DNA is TGCAGCGCCGTCGAGGCGACTTCCAATGAGCAGTTCTTC. It is translated as CSAVEATSNEQFF. This sequence joins TRBV29-1 and TRBJ2-1; D remains unclear. Germline CDR1 and CDR2: SQVTM and ANQGSEA. V lost 7 bases and J lost 6, with 16 bases in between. The CDR3 covers 13 residues.

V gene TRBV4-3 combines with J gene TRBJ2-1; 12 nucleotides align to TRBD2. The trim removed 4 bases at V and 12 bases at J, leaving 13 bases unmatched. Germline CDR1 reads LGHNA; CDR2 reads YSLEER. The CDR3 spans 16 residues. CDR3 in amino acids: CASSPTLAGTSGLQFF. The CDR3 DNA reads TGCGCCAGCAGCCCCACCCTCGCCGGGACTAGCGGGTTGCAGTTCTTC.

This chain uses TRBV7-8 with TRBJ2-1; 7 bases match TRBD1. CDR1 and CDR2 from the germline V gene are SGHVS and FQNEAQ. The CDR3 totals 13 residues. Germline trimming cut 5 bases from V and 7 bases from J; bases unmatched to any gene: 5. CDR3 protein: CASSPSRGNEQFF. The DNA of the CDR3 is TGTGCCAGCAGCCCTTCCAGGGGGAATGAGCAGTTCTTC.

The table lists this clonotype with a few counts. The CDR3 nucleotides are TGTGCCAGCAATCAGGGGGGAGGGGTCGGGGAGCTGTTTTTT. Translated, it gives CASNQGGGVGELFF. The chain has TRBV12-3 or TRBV12-4 and TRBJ2-2; D could derive from TRBD1 or TRBD2 (7 bases each). The length of the CDR3 is 14 residues. Trimming left V 7 bases short and J 7 bases short, with 16 bases between.

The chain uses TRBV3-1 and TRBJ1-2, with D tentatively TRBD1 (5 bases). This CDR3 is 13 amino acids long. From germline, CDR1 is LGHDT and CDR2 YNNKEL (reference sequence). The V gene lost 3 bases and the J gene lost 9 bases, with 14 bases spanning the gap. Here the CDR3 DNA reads TGTGCCAGCAGCCACCCGATGGGGGGTAGCTACACCTTC. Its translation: CASSHPMGGSYTF.

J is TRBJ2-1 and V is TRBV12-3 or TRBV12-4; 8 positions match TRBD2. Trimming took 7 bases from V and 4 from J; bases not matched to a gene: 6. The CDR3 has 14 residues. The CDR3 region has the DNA TGTGCCAGCAAATGGACTAGCTTATACAATGAGCAGTTCTTC. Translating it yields CASKWTSLYNEQFF.

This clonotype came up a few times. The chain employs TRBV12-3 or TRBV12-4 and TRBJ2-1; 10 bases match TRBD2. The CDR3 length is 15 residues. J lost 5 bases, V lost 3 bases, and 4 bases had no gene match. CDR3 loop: CASSFQAGGDNEQFF. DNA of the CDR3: TGTGCCAGCAGTTTTCAAGCGGGAGGGGACAATGAGCAGTTCTTC.

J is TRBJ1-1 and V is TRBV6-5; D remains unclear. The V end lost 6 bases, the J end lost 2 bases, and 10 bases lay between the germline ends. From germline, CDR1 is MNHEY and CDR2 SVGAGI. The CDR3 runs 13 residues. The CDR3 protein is CASRLGFNTEAFF. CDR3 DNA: TGTGCCAGCAGATTAGGGTTCAACACTGAAGCTTTCTTT.

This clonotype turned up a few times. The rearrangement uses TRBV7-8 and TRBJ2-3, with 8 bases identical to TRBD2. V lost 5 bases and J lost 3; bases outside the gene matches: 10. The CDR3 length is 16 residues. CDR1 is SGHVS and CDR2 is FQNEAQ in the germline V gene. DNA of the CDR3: TGTGCCAGCAGCCGCGAGTTGGGACTAGGGACAGATACGCAGTATTTT. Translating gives CASSRELGLGTDTQYF.

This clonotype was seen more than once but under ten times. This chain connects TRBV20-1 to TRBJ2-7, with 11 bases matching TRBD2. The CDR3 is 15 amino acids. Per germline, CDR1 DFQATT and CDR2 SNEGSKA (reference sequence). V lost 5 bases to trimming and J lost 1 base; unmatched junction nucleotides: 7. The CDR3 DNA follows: TGCAGTGCTTCCCCGGGACTAGCGGCTTCCTACGAGCAGTACTTC. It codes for CSASPGLAASYEQYF.

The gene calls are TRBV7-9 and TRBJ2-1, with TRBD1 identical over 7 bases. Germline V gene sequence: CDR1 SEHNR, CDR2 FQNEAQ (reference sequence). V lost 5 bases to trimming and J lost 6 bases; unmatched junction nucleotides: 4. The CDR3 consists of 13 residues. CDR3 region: CASSPRDSNEQFF. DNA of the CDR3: TGTGCCAGCAGCCCCCGGGACAGCAATGAGCAGTTCTTC.

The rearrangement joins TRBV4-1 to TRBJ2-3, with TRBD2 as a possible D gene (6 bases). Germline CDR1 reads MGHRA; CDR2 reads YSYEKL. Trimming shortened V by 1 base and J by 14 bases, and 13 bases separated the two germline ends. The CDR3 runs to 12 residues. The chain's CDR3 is CASSQGGDSLYF. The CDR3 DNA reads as TGCGCCAGCAGCCAAGGTGGGGACTCCCTGTATTTT.

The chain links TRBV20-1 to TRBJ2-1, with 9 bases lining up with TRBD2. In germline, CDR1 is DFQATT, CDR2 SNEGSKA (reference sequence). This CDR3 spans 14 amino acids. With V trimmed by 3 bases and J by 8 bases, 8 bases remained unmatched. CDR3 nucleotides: TGCAGTGCTAGTCAGCTAGCGGGGTTAGATGAGCAGTTCTTC. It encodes CSASQLAGLDEQFF.

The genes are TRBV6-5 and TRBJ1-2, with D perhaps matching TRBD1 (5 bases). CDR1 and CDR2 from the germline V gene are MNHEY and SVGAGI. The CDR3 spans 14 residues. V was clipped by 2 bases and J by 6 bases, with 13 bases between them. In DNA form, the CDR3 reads TGTGCCAGCAGTTACCAGGGAGGCGCGGATGGCTACACCTTC. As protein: CASSYQGGADGYTF.

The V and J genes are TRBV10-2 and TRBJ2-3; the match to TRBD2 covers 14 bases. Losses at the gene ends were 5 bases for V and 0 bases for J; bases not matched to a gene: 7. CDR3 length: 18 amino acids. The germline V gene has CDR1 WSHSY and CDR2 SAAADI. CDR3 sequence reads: CASSSRLAGGPSTDTQYF. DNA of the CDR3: TGCGCCAGCAGTTCGAGACTAGCGGGAGGGCCAAGCACAGATACGCAGTATTTT.

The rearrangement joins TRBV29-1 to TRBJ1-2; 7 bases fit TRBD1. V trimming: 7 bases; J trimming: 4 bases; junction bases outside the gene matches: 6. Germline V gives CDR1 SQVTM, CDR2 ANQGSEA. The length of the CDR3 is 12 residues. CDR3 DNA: TGCAGCGCAGGACAGGCGAGCTATGGCTACACCTTC. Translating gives CSAGQASYGYTF.

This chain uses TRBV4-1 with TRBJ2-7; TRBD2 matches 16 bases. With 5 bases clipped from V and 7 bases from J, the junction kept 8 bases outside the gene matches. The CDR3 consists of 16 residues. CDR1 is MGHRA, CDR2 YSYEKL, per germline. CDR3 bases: TGCGCCAGCAGCGTGATTGGGACTAGCGGGAGGGAGGAGCAGTACTTC. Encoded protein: CASSVIGTSGREEQYF.

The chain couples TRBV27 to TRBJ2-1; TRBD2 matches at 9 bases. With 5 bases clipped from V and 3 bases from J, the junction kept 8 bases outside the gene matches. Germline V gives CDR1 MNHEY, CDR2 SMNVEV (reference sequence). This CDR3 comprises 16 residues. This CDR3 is CASSPQLTSGYNEQFF. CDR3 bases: TGTGCCAGCAGTCCCCAATTGACTAGCGGCTACAATGAGCAGTTCTTC.

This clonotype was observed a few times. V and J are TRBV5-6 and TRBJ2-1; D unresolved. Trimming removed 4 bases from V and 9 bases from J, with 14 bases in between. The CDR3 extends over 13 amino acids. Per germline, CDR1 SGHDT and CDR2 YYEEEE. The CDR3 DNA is TGTGCCAGCAGCCCCACACGCTGGAGTGAGCAGTTCTTC. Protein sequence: CASSPTRWSEQFF. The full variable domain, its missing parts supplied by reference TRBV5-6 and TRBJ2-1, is DAGVTQSPTHLIKTRGQQVTLRCSPKSGHDTVSWYQQALGQGPQFIFQYYEEEERQRGNFPDRFSGHQFPNYSSELNVNALLLGDSALYLCASSPTRWSEQFFGPGTRLTVL.

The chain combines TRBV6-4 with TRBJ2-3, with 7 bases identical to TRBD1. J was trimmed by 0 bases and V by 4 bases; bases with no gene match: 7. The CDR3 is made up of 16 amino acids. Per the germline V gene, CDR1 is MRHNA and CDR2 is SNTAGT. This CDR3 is CASSATGVLSTDTQYF. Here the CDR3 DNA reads TGTGCCAGCAGTGCAACAGGGGTCTTAAGCACAGATACGCAGTATTTT.

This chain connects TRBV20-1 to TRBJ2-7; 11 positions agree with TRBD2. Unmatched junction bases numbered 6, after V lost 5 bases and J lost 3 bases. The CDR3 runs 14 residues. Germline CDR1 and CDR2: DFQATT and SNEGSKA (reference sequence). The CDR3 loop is CSAWASGRFYEQYF. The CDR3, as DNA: TGCAGTGCTTGGGCTAGCGGGAGGTTCTACGAGCAGTACTTC.

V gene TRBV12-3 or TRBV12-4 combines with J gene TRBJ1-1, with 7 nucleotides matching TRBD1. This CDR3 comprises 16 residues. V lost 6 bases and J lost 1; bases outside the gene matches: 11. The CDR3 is CASRSKPTGPNTEAFF. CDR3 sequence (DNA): TGTGCCAGCAGGTCTAAGCCGACAGGGCCGAACACTGAAGCTTTCTTT.

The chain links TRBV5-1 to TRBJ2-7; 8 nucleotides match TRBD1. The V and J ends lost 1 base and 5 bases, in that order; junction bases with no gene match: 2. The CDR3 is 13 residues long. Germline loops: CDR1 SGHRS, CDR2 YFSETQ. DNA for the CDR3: TGCGCCAGCAGCTTGCAGGGGGCCAACGAGCAGTACTTC. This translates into CASSLQGANEQYF.

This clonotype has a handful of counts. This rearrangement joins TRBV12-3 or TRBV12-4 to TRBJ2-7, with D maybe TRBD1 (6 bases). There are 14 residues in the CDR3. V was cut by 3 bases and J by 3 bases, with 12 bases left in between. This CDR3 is CASSLARGYYEQYF. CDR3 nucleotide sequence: TGTGCCAGCAGTTTGGCCAGGGGTTACTACGAGCAGTACTTC.